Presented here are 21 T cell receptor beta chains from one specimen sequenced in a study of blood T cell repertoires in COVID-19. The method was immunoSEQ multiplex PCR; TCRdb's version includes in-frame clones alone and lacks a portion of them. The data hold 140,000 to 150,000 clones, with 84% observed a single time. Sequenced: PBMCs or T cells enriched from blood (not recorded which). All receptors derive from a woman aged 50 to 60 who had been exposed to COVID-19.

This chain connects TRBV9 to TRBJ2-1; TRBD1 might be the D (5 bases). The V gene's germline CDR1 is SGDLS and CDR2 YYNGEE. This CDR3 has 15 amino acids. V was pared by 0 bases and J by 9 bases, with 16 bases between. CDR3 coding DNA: TGTGCCAGCAGCGTAGAAGGGGTCGTCGATGGTGAGCAGTTCTTC. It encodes CASSVEGVVDGEQFF.

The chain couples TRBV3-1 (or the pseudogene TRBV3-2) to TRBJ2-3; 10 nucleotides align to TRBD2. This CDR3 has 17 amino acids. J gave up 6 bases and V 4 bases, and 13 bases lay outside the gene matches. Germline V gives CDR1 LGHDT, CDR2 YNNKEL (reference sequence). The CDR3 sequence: CASSLAPSGGAWDTQYF. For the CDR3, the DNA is TGTGCCAGCAGCCTCGCCCCAAGCGGGGGGGCATGGGATACGCAGTATTTT.

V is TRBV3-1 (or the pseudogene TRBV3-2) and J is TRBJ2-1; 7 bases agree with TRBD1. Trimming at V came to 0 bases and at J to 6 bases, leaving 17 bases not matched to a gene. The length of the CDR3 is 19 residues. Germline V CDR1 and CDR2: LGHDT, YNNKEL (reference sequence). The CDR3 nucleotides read TGTGCCAGCAGCCAAGACCCCCTGGCCTTGACAGGGACGTTCAATGAGCAGTTCTTC. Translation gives CASSQDPLALTGTFNEQFF.

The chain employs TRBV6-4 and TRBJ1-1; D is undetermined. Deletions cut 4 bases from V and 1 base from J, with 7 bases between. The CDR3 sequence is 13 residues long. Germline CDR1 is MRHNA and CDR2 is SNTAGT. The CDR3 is CASSAGRNTEAFF. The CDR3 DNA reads TGTGCCAGCAGTGCGGGTCGGAACACTGAAGCTTTCTTT.

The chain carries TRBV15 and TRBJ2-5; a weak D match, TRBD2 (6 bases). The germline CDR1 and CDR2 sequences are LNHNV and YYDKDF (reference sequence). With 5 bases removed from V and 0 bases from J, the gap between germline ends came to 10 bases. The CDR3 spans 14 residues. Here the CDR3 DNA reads TGTGCCACCAGCTCGGGACTTCACCAAGAGACCCAGTACTTC. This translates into CATSSGLHQETQYF. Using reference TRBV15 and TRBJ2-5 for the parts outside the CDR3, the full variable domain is DAMVIQNPRYQVTQFGKPVTLSCSQTLNHNVMYWYQQKSSQAPKLLFHYYDKDFNNEADTPDNFQSRRPNTSFCFLDIRSPGLGDTAMYLCATSSGLHQETQYFGPGTRLLVL.

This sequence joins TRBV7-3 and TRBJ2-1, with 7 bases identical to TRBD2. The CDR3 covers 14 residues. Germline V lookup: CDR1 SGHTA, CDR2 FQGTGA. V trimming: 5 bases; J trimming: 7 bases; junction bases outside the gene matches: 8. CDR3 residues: CASSPRTSTNEQFF. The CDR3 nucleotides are TGTGCCAGCAGCCCTCGGACTAGTACAAATGAGCAGTTCTTC.

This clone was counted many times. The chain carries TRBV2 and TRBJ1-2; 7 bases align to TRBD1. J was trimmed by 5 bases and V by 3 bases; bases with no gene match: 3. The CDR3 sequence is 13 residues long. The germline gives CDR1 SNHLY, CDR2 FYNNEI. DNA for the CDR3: TGTGCCAGCAGTGAGACAGGGACGTATGGCTACACCTTC. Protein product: CASSETGTYGYTF.

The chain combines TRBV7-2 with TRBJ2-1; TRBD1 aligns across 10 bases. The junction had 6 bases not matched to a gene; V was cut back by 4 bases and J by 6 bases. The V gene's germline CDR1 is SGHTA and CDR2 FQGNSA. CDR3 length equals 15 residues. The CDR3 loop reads CASSWTGTGVNEQFF. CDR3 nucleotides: TGTGCCAGCAGCTGGACTGGGACAGGGGTCAATGAGCAGTTCTTC.

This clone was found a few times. CDR3 sequence (DNA): TGCGCCACTTCGGCGGGACTTCTGAACACTGAAGCTTTCTTT. This codes for CATSAGLLNTEAFF. The J gene is TRBJ1-1, the V gene TRBV4-1, with D possibly being TRBD1 (5 bases). V was clipped by 10 bases and J by 0 bases, with 15 bases between them. The CDR3 is made up of 14 amino acids. Germline V gives CDR1 MGHRA, CDR2 YSYEKL.

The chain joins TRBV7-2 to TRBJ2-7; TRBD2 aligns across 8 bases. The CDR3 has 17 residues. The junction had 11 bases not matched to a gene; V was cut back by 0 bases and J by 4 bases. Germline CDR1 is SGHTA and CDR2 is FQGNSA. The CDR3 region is CASSLAPGTRQLYEQYF. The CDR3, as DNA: TGTGCCAGCAGCTTAGCCCCGGGGACTAGGCAACTGTACGAGCAGTACTTC. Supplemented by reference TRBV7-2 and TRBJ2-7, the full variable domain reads GAGVSQSPSNKVTEKGKDVELRCDPISGHTALYWYRQSLGQGLEFLIYFQGNSAPDKSGLPSDRFSAERTGGSVSTLTIQRTQQEDSAVYLCASSLAPGTRQLYEQYFGPGTRLTVT.

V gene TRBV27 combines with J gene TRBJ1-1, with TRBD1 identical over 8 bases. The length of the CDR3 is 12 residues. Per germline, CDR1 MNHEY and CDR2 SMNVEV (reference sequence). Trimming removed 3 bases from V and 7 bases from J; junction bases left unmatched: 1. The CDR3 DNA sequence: TGTGCCAGCAGTTTTGGACAGGGTGAAGCTTTCTTT. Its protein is CASSFGQGEAFF.

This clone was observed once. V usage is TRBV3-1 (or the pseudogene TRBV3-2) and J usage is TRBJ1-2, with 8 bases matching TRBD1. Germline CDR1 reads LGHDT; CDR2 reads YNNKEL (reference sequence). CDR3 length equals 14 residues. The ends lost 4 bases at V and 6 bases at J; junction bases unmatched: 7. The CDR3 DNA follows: TGTGCCAGCAGCCCTCGGACAGGGTCGGATGGCTACACCTTC. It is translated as CASSPRTGSDGYTF.

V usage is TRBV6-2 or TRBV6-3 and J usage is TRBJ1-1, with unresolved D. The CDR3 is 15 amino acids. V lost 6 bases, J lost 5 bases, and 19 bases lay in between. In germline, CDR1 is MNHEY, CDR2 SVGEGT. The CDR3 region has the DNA TGTGCCAGCAGCTCCGCATCGGTCGGCGGGACTGAAGCTTTCTTT. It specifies CASSSASVGGTEAFF.

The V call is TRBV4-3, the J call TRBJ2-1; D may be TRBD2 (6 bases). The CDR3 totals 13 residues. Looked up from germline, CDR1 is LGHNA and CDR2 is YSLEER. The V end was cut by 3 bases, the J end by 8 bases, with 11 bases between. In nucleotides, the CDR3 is TGCGCCAGCAGCCATGGGCGGGAATATGAGCAGTTCTTC. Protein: CASSHGREYEQFF.

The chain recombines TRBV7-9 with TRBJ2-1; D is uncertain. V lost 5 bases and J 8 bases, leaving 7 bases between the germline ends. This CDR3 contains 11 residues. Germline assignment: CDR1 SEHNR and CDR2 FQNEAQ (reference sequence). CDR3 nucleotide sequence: TGTGCCAGCAGCCCCCTCCATGAGCAGTTCTTC. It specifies CASSPLHEQFF.

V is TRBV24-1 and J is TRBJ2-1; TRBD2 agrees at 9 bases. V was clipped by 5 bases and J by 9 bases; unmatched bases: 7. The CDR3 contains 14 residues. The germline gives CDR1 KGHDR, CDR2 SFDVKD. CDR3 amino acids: CATSGAGGSSEQFF. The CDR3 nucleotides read TGTGCCACCAGTGGGGCGGGAGGGTCTAGTGAGCAGTTCTTC.

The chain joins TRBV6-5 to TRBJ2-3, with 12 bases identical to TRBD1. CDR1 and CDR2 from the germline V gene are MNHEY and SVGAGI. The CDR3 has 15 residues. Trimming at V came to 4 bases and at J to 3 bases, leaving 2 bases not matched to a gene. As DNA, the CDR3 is TGTGCCAGCAGTTCGGGACAGGGGGCAACAGATACGCAGTATTTT. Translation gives CASSSGQGATDTQYF.

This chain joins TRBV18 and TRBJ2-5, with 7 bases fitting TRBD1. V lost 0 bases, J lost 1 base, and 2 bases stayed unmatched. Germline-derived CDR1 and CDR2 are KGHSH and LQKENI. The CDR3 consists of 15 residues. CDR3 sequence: CASSPPGQLQETQYF. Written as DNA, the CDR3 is TGTGCCAGCTCACCACCGGGACAGCTCCAAGAGACCCAGTACTTC.

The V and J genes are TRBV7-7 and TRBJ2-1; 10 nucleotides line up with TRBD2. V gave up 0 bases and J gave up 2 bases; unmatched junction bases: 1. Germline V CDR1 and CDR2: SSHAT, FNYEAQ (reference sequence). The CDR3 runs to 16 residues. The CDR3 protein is CASSLAGLAAYNEQFF. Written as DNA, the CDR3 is TGTGCCAGCAGCTTAGCAGGACTAGCGGCCTACAATGAGCAGTTCTTC.

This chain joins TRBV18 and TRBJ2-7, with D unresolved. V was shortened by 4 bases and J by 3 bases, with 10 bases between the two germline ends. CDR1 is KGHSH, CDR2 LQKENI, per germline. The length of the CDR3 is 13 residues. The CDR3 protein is CASSRADDYEQYF. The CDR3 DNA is TGTGCCAGCTCACGGGCCGACGACTACGAGCAGTACTTC.

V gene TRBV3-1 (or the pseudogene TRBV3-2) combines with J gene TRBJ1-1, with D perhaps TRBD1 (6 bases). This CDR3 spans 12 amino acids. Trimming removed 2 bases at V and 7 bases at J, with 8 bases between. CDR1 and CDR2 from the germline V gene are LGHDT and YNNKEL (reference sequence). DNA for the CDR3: TGTGCCAGCAGCCAACCACAGGGTGAAGCTTTCTTT. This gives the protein CASSQPQGEAFF.